This TCR beta chain stems from a study of blood T cell repertoires in COVID-19. For the study at large: Material from acute and convalescent COVID-19 was sourced from the United States, Italy and Spain. T cells, B-cell-depleted T cells, or PBMCs provided the cDNA or gDNA that served as material.

Authors' data handling: Amplifying reference gene primers gave estimates of nucleated cell counts. The assay was immunoSEQ multiplex PCR, and TCRdb's table has in-frame clones only and misses some. The D gene and trimming were derived from the DNA, and the V and J assignments and clone size from that table. The table records around 210,000 clones, 60% to 85% of them present only once. Germline lookup yields CDR1 SGHDT and CDR2 YYEEEE. Trimming at V came to 6 bases and at J to 5 bases, leaving 11 bases not matched to a gene. The CDR3 loop spans 15 amino acids. This TCR came from a woman in her 70s with acute or convalescent COVID-19. The rearrangement uses TRBV5-6 and TRBJ2-1, with 7 bases lining up with TRBD2. Sequencing was carried out using peripheral blood. CDR3 loop: CASIDSSGPHNEQFF. CDR3 coding DNA: TGTGCCAGCATCGATAGTAGCGGGCCTCACAATGAGCAGTTCTTC.